This is a list of T cell receptor beta chains from one sample in a study of blood T cells in healthy people across ages. TCRdb fed the 5' RACE reads into MiXCR, producing one record per CDR3 protein. The table shows approximately 360,000 distinct CDR3 sequences, with 45% to 65% occurring only once. The source material was blood. The receptors were sampled from a man in his 60s in good health. Both conserved end residues are trimmed from each CDR3.

j_call | v_call | cdr3_aa
TRBJ2-7 | TRBV20-1 | SARTGDVYEQY
TRBJ2-3 | TRBV30 | AWTSSGRGTQY
TRBJ2-3 | TRBV11-2 | ASSPGTATDTQY
TRBJ2-4 | TRBV7-2 | ASSTLDIQY
TRBJ1-2 | TRBV6-1 | ASSVRQGFGYGYT
TRBJ1-2 | TRBV30 | AWSSNSKGHGYT
- | TRBV28 | ASSFLQGANEQY
TRBJ2-5 | TRBV4-2 | ASSQGGGETQY
TRBJ2-5 | TRBV4-3 | ASSQDRGQGPANEQY
TRBJ2-7 | TRBV28 | ASSLVVGGLYEQY
TRBJ2-1 | TRBV3-1 | ASSQDLLRLAGGNEQF
TRBJ2-3 | TRBV7-2 | ASSSGLPSTDTQY
TRBJ2-3 | TRBV20-1 | SAAPLSFGDTQY
TRBJ2-5 | TRBV29-1 | SVDATASAETQY
TRBJ2-1 | TRBV12-3/TRBV12-4 | ASSLRLYNEQF
TRBJ2-3 | TRBV7-9 | ASSLDRRFTDTQY
TRBJ1-6 | TRBV25-1 | ATSQTSTVGSPLH
TRBJ2-7 | TRBV20-1 | SARGTSGTLRGEQY
TRBJ2-3 | TRBV5-1 | ASSPATGSSTDTQY
TRBJ2-1 | TRBV28 | ASSLLAFRNEQF
TRBJ2-7 | TRBV7-8 | ASSLARFFARQESYEQY
TRBJ2-3 | TRBV6-5 | ASSDSVSSGTDTQY
TRBJ2-3 | TRBV5-5 | ASSFSKTDTQY
- | TRBV15 | ATSREGRDSEQY
TRBJ2-5 | TRBV27 | ALPQRSNEQY
TRBJ2-7 | TRBV10-1 | ASQRGHYEQY
TRBJ2-3 | TRBV7-8 | ASSLSGLAVSDTQY
TRBJ2-3 | TRBV18 | ASSPSSQDTQY
TRBJ1-1 | TRBV10-1 | ASRRDTADTEAF
TRBJ2-5 | TRBV5-6 | ASSLISTGGQETQY
TRBJ1-5 | TRBV15 | ATSSDGQASQPQH
TRBJ2-5 | TRBV12-3/TRBV12-4 | ASSFGLAGNEQY
TRBJ1-2 | TRBV20-1 | SAQKRRGDYGYT
TRBJ1-2 | TRBV4-3 | ASSRGQGVGYT
TRBJ2-1 | TRBV6-2/TRBV6-3 | ASLAGNSNEQF